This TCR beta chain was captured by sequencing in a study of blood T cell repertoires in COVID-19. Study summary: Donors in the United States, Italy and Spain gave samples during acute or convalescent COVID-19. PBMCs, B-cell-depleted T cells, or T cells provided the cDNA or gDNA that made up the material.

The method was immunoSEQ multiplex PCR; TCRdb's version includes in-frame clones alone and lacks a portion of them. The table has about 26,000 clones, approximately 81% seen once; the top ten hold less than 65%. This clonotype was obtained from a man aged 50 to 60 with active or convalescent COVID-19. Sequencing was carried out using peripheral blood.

As DNA, the CDR3 is TGCGCCAGCAACTCGGGTTACGAGCAGTACTTC. It is translated as CASNSGYEQYF. The chain uses TRBV10-2 and TRBJ2-7; D gene uncertain. Trimming pared 7 bases from V and 4 bases from J, leaving 8 bases between. From germline, CDR1 is WSHSY and CDR2 SAAADI. The CDR3 extends over 11 amino acids.